A single sample gave rise to the 8 T cell receptor beta chains below, sequenced in a study of blood T cell repertoires in COVID-19. Clones were read by immunoSEQ multiplex PCR, and TCRdb kept only the in-frame ones, dropping some. The sample has about 230,000 clones, roughly 80% seen once. The sample was peripheral blood. The receptors were gathered from a woman aged 80 or over with acute or convalescent COVID-19.

The V call is TRBV5-1, the J call TRBJ2-7, with D maybe TRBD2 (6 bases). Looked up from germline, CDR1 is SGHRS and CDR2 is YFSETQ. The CDR3 contains 15 residues. Trimming left V 5 bases short and J 4 bases short, with 19 bases between. CDR3 sequence: CASRSNTGEGYEQYF. The DNA for the CDR3 is TGCGCCAGCAGATCGAATACGGGGGAAGGGTACGAGCAGTACTTC.

The V call is TRBV7-9, the J call TRBJ1-1, with D perhaps matching TRBD1 (6 bases). CDR3 length: 13 residues. V was cut by 8 bases and J by 0 bases, with 10 bases left in between. CDR1 SEHNR and CDR2 FQNEAQ come from the germline V gene (reference sequence). In DNA, the CDR3 is TGTGCCAGCGGCGGACAGATGAACACTGAAGCTTTCTTT. Its protein product is CASGGQMNTEAFF.

The chain recombines TRBV3-1 (or the pseudogene TRBV3-2) with TRBJ1-1, with a possible D match to TRBD1 (5 bases). V lost 2 bases, J lost 8 bases, and 12 bases lay in between. The CDR3 covers 13 residues. Germline-derived CDR1 and CDR2 are LGHDT and YNNKEL (reference sequence). This CDR3 is CASSQMTVGEAFF. The CDR3 DNA sequence: TGTGCCAGCAGCCAAATGACAGTGGGGGAAGCTTTCTTT.

The rearrangement links TRBV5-1 to TRBJ2-1; 7 positions agree with TRBD1. J was trimmed by 2 bases and V by 2 bases; bases with no gene match: 4. The CDR3 spans 15 residues. Germline assignment: CDR1 SGHRS and CDR2 YFSETQ. CDR3 residues: CASSFTGEPYNEQFF. CDR3 nucleotides: TGCGCCAGCAGCTTTACAGGGGAACCCTACAATGAGCAGTTCTTC.

The sample holds one count of this clone. V is TRBV5-5 and J is TRBJ1-2; D may be TRBD1 (5 bases). Germline CDR1 reads SGHKS; CDR2 reads YYEKEE (reference sequence). The CDR3 is 15 amino acids. Trimming took 3 bases from V and 1 from J, leaving 13 bases between them. CDR3 region: CASSSYQGSNYGYTF. The CDR3 coding sequence is TGTGCCAGCAGCTCTTATCAGGGCAGTAACTATGGCTACACCTTC.

The chain employs TRBV28 and TRBJ1-2, with unresolved D. V was pared by 3 bases and J by 4 bases, with 12 bases between. The germline V gene has CDR1 MDHEN and CDR2 SYDVKM. The length of the CDR3 is 14 residues. CDR3 protein: CASSLGTIFYGYTF. Written as DNA, the CDR3 is TGTGCCAGCAGTTTGGGCACCATTTTCTATGGCTACACCTTC.

This clone showed up just once. The chain employs TRBV6-5 and TRBJ2-3; no clear D gene. Trimming stripped 4 bases from V and 8 bases from J, with 10 bases between. Germline V gives CDR1 MNHEY, CDR2 SVGAGI. The CDR3 length is 12 residues. The CDR3 DNA reads TGTGCCAGCAGTTCAAATAGCCTTACGCAGTATTTT. The encoded protein is CASSSNSLTQYF.

The V gene is TRBV9, the J gene TRBJ2-2; D is uncertain. The germline V and J ends were trimmed by 3 bases and 1 base, with 7 bases remaining between them. Germline CDR1 and CDR2: SGDLS and YYNGEE. This CDR3 has 14 amino acids. CDR3 DNA: TGTGCCAGCAGCGGAGGCGTGAACACCGGGGAGCTGTTTTTT. Protein product: CASSGGVNTGELFF.